The rows below give T cell receptor beta chains drawn from one sample of a study of cytomegalovirus exposure and HLA in healthy donors. Assay used: immunoSEQ multiplex PCR; TCRdb lists only in-frame clones, some missing. The table lists 100,000 or so clones, about four fifths of them singletons. The sample consisted of PBMCs. Source of these receptors: a woman between 40 and 55 years old in good health and CMV-seronegative. CDR3s include the opening cysteine and the closing phenylalanine or tryptophan. Each record gives: clone size, D gene, V gene, J gene, CDR3 DNA, CDR3 protein. The D gene is left open where the match is weak. Part of the rows lack a size; the others show once, few, many or a class for expanded clones.

.	TRBD1	TRBV30	TRBJ1-2	TGTGCCTCTTCGACAGGGGGCTTCTATGGCTACACCTTC	CASSTGGFYGYTF
.	TRBD1	TRBV6-5	TRBJ2-7	TGTGCCAGCATCATACCAGGGGGCGAGCAGTACTTC	CASIIPGGEQYF
.	TRBD1	TRBV28	TRBJ2-2	TGTGCCAGCAGATCCGGGACAGGGCGCACCGGGGAGCTGTTTTTT	CASRSGTGRTGELFF
.	.	TRBV4-1	TRBJ2-5	TGCGCCAGCAGCCAAGGGAGCGGGCAAGAGACCCAGTACTTC	CASSQGSGQETQYF
.	TRBD2	TRBV5-5	TRBJ2-1	TGTGCCAGCAGCGGGGGGGGATTCTACAATGAGCAGTTCTTC	CASSGGGFYNEQFF
.	.	TRBV19	TRBJ1-2	TGTGCCAGTAGTATCTCTCCGGGGAACTATGGCTACACCTTC	CASSISPGNYGYTF
.	TRBD2	TRBV5-1	TRBJ2-5	TGCGCCAGCAGCTTGGGAGTAGCGGGGAAAGAGACCCAGTACTTC	CASSLGVAGKETQYF
many	TRBD2	TRBV6-4	TRBJ2-1	TGTGCCAGCAGTGAGGGGACTAGCCACAATGAGCAGTTCTTC	CASSEGTSHNEQFF
.	.	TRBV5-6	TRBJ2-3	TGTGCCAGCAGCTTGGAAGGGGTAGATACGCAGTATTTT	CASSLEGVDTQYF
.	TRBD1	TRBV19	TRBJ1-5	TGTGCCAGTAAGGACAGGGGGGATCAGCCCCAGCATTTT	CASKDRGDQPQHF
few	TRBD1	TRBV6-1	TRBJ2-4	TGTGCCAGCAATAGGGACAGGGGGCACATTCAGTACTTC	CASNRDRGHIQYF
once	TRBD1	TRBV4-3	TRBJ1-5	TGCGCCAGCAGCCAAGATCGAGGACAGGGACAGCCCCAGCATTTT	CASSQDRGQGQPQHF
.	.	TRBV27	TRBJ2-1	TGTGCCAGCGCGGACAAACCAAACAATGAGCAGTTCTTC	CASADKPNNEQFF
.	TRBD1	TRBV5-1	TRBJ2-5	TGCGCCAGCAGCTTGCGTGGGACAGGGGAGGAGACCCAGTACTTC	CASSLRGTGEETQYF
.	.	TRBV4-1	TRBJ1-2	TGCGCCAGCAGCCAAGAAAATGTTTGGAGCAGGGGTGGCTACACCTTC	CASSQENVWSRGGYTF
.	TRBD2	TRBV4-2	TRBJ2-1	TGTGCCAGCAGCGAGGGCGGGGGAACTAGCCTAAATGAGCAGTTCTTC	CASSEGGGTSLNEQFF
.	TRBD2	TRBV7-9	TRBJ2-1	TGTTCCAGCAGCTTAGTTGGGGGGGAGGACAATGAGCAGTTCTTC	CSSSLVGGEDNEQFF
.	TRBD1	TRBV19	TRBJ1-1	TGTGCCAGTAGTACTCTACCGGGACAGCGGATCTGGGCTTTCTTT	CASSTLPGQRIWAFF
few	TRBD2	TRBV5-4	TRBJ2-7	TGTGCCAGCAGCTATGGACTAGCGGGAGAGTCGTCCGGGGCCGACTTC	CASSYGLAGESSGADF
.	TRBD1	TRBV19	TRBJ2-3	TGTGCCAGTAGGGACAGGGGCTCCACAGATACGCAGTATTTT	CASRDRGSTDTQYF
.	.	TRBV9	TRBJ1-2	TGTGCCAGCAGCGTGAGCGGCTATGGCTACACCTTC	CASSVSGYGYTF
.	TRBD2	TRBV27	TRBJ2-7	TGTGCCAGCAGTCCCACCCCGGGGGGTTACGAGCAGTACTTC	CASSPTPGGYEQYF
.	TRBD1	TRBV28	TRBJ1-5	TGTGCCAGCGGGACAGAGGATAATCAGCCCCAGCATTTT	CASGTEDNQPQHF
.	.	TRBV19	TRBJ2-7	TGTGCCAGTAGTATACTTCTGAGCTCCTACGAGCAGTACTTC	CASSILLSSYEQYF
.	.	TRBV6-6	TRBJ2-2	TGTGCCAGTCTGGACTGGGCGGGCACCGGGGAGCTGTTTTTT	CASLDWAGTGELFF
few	TRBD1	TRBV19	TRBJ2-2	TGTGCCAGTAGTGTAGGACAGGGCTCCGGGGAGCTGTTTTTT	CASSVGQGSGELFF
few	.	TRBV27	TRBJ1-6	TGTGCCAGCAGCCTTTATAATTCACCCCTCCACTTT	CASSLYNSPLHF
.	.	TRBV2	TRBJ2-1	TGTGCCAGCAGTGACCAGGGGAGCTCCTACAATGAGCAGTTCTTC	CASSDQGSSYNEQFF
few	.	TRBV6-5	TRBJ2-7	TGTTCCAGCAGAGACTCGACCTACGAGCAGTACTTC	CSSRDSTYEQYF
once	TRBD2	TRBV5-1	TRBJ2-3	TGCGCCAGCAGCCTGGGACCGCCGGGGGGTAGCGGGAGTATAGATACGCAGTATTTT	CASSLGPPGGSGSIDTQYF
.	.	TRBV27	TRBJ2-7	TGTGCCAGCAGTTTAGCGGCATACCCCTACGAGCAGTACTTC	CASSLAAYPYEQYF
.	.	TRBV7-9	TRBJ1-5	TGTGCCAGCAGCTTCCCGGGAGGCAATCAGCCCCAGCATTTT	CASSFPGGNQPQHF
.	.	TRBV7-3	TRBJ2-5	TGTGCCAGCAGCTTTGGCGCGAGGGAGACCCAGTACTTC	CASSFGARETQYF
.	.	TRBV15	TRBJ1-5	TGTGCCACCAGCAGAGCAGGCGCTATCAATCAGCCCCAGCATTTT	CATSRAGAINQPQHF
few	.	TRBV27	TRBJ1-4	TGTGCCAGCAGTTTCCGACAGCATGAAAAACTGTTTTTT	CASSFRQHEKLFF
once	.	TRBV28	TRBJ1-2	TGTGCCAGCAGTGACACTCGGGAAATTAGGTATGGCTACACCTTC	CASSDTREIRYGYTF
few	.	TRBV2	TRBJ1-1	TGTGCCAGCAGCGGACAGTTGAACACTGAAGCTTTCTTT	CASSGQLNTEAFF
.	TRBD1	TRBV20-1	TRBJ2-5	TGCAGTGCAGGGACAGAAGAGACCCAGTACTTC	CSAGTEETQYF
.	.	TRBV6-1	TRBJ2-5	TGTGCCAGCAGGACTTCAGGGCAAGAGACCCAGCACTTC	CASRTSGQETQHF
few	TRBD1	TRBV9	TRBJ1-1	TGTGCCAGCAGCGTAGAGAACAGGGGGGGCACTGAAGCTTTCTTT	CASSVENRGGTEAFF
.	.	TRBV7-3	TRBJ1-1	TGTGCCAGCAGCAGCGGACGGTTGAACACTGAAGCTTTCTTT	CASSSGRLNTEAFF
once	.	TRBV5-5	TRBJ2-2	TGTGCCAGCAGCTGGTCTTCGGGGAGCACCGGGGAGCTGTTTTTT	CASSWSSGSTGELFF
.	.	TRBV7-3	TRBJ1-1	TGTGCCAGCAGTTTGGACAGGAACACTGAAGCTTTCTTT	CASSLDRNTEAFF
.	TRBD2	TRBV19	TRBJ2-1	TGTGCCAGTAGCCCTCTAGCGGGAGGCTCCAATGAGCAGTTCTTC	CASSPLAGGSNEQFF
.	.	TRBV7-3	TRBJ2-1	TGTGCCAGCAGCTTAGAAGGGGAAACCTACAATGAGCAGTTCTTC	CASSLEGETYNEQFF